One T cell receptor beta chain is described in this entry. Its antigen remains unidentified. This record comes from a study of graft-versus-host responses after intestinal transplantation. Notes on the study in general: Researchers found GvH clones in recipient marrow, and some showed up first in ileum or blood.

Here immunoSEQ multiplex PCR was the method, and the copy in TCRdb shows in-frame clones only, minus some. The table records under 80,000 clones, roughly 90% of them present only once. This CDR3 contains 15 residues. Per the germline V gene, CDR1 is LNHNV and CDR2 is YYDKDF (reference sequence). V trimming: 2 bases; J trimming: 5 bases; junction bases outside the gene matches: 7. The chain recombines TRBV15 with TRBJ2-3, with TRBD2 matching over 7 bases. The TCR was taken from a human patient who received an intestinal transplant, so some T cells may come from the graft donor. Sequencing used PBMCs, obtained 98 days after intestinal transplantation. The CDR3 is CATSRPGGGKDTQYF. Here the CDR3 DNA reads TGTGCCACCAGCAGACCGGGCGGGGGAAAAGATACGCAGTATTTT.